This T cell receptor (beta chain) was recorded in a study of T cell responses to AZD1222 COVID-19 vaccine. Findings and limits, study-wide: Reportedly, close to half of spike-specific TCRs are directed against unmutated variant regions. AZD1222 recipients seropositive at baseline numbered only six or seven.

Germline V lookup: CDR1 ENHRY, CDR2 SYGVKD. J gave up 4 bases and V 3 bases, and 4 bases lay outside the gene matches. There are 14 residues in the CDR3. Whether given at about 4 or about 12 weeks, second doses were pooled. Repertoires were generated with immunoSEQ multiplex PCR, while TCRdb's copy carries only in-frame clones and drops some. The sample has 75,000 to 95,000 clones, 85% seen once; the top ten hold 4.5%. This clone was detected once. Its specificity is not known. The specimen was peripheral blood, collected 28 days after the second AZD1222 dose. This clonotype originated in an adult who received the AZD1222 COVID-19 vaccine. The chain employs TRBV10-3 and TRBJ1-1; 8 bases align to TRBD1. The CDR3 loop is CAISERTGGTEAFF. In nucleotides, the CDR3 is TGTGCCATCAGTGAAAGAACAGGGGGCACTGAAGCTTTCTTT.